These 26 T cell receptor beta chains share one sample of origin, sequenced in a study of blood T cell repertoires in COVID-19 (dated by TCRdb to the early 2020s). The library came from the immunoSEQ multiplex PCR assay. Held by TCRdb, this immuneACCESS table contains in-frame sequences only and omits some clones. Under half of the omission traces to an unresolved V gene where checked; the cause of the rest is unknown. The sample has roughly 570,000 clones on record, about 89% of them singletons. The leading ten clones occupy less than 9% of the sample. The source material was peripheral blood. All receptors derive from a woman in her forties or fifties with COVID-19, enrolled during active disease.

The V call is TRBV24-1, the J call TRBJ1-6; 7 bases agree with TRBD1. The V and J ends lost 9 bases and 7 bases, in that order; junction bases with no gene match: 11. The length of the CDR3 is 15 residues. CDR1 is KGHDR, CDR2 SFDVKD, per germline. The CDR3 loop reads CATSGTEKVNSPLHF. CDR3 DNA: TGTGCCACCTCCGGGACAGAAAAAGTCAATTCACCCCTCCACTTT.

The chain carries TRBV29-1 and TRBJ1-1; 10 bases map to TRBD1. The CDR3 extends over 12 amino acids. CDR1 and CDR2 from the germline V gene are SQVTM and ANQGSEA. V was clipped by 7 bases and J by 5 bases; unmatched bases: 4. As DNA, the CDR3 is TGCAGCGCCGACAGGGGGCGGACTGAAGCTTTCTTT. Amino acids: CSADRGRTEAFF.

This clone was recorded once. V gene TRBV12-3 or TRBV12-4 combines with J gene TRBJ1-2; no clear D gene. V gave up 8 bases and J gave up 8 bases, with 12 bases separating them. This CDR3 spans 11 amino acids. Here the CDR3 reads CASGGGSGYTF. The CDR3, as DNA: TGTGCCAGCGGAGGAGGATCAGGCTACACCTTC.

Remarks on this clone: In the same sample, other DNA sequences code for this CDR3. V gene TRBV12-3 or TRBV12-4 combines with J gene TRBJ2-3, with D unresolved. Trimming left V 5 bases short and J 0 bases short, with 3 bases between. The CDR3 extends over 12 amino acids. The CDR3 spells CASSRSTDTQYF. Here the CDR3 DNA reads TGTGCCAGCAGTCGGAGCACAGATACGCAGTATTTT.

The chain couples TRBV14 to TRBJ1-2; D is unresolved. This CDR3 contains 13 residues. V was shortened by 4 bases and J by 7 bases, with 13 bases between the two germline ends. The V gene's germline CDR1 is SGHDN and CDR2 FVKESK. The CDR3 sequence is CASSPSGWFGYTF. The DNA of the CDR3 is TGTGCCAGCAGCCCCTCGGGATGGTTTGGCTACACCTTC.

The table lists this clone with a count of one. J is TRBJ2-7 and V is TRBV10-3; D might be TRBD1 (6 bases). Between the trimmed V and J ends, which lost 6 bases and 7 bases, there was a span of 19 bases. CDR1 is ENHRY, CDR2 SYGVKD, per germline. This CDR3 has 14 residues. The CDR3 nucleotides are TGTGCCATCAGACTAAACTCCGACGGGACAGAGCAGTACTTC. Its translation is CAIRLNSDGTEQYF.

This clone has only one observation. The chain joins TRBV6-1 to TRBJ1-2, with D tentatively TRBD1 (6 bases). Germline CDR1 MNHNS, CDR2 SASEGT. The CDR3 consists of 12 residues. With 7 bases removed from V and 2 bases from J, the gap between germline ends came to 8 bases. CDR3 coding DNA: TGTGCCAGCACTACAGGGAACTATGGCTACACCTTC. Translating gives CASTTGNYGYTF.

J is TRBJ1-1 and V is TRBV29-1; D is unclear. The CDR3 runs 14 residues. CDR1 SQVTM and CDR2 ANQGSEA come from the germline V gene. Trimming removed 4 bases from V and 2 bases from J, with 14 bases in between. The CDR3 region is CSVALSGRNTEAFF. The CDR3 region has the DNA TGCAGCGTTGCCCTCAGCGGCAGAAACACTGAAGCTTTCTTT.

As to this clone: A read error may explain this, as a much larger clone is one base away. Other nucleotide sequences from this sample produce the same CDR3. The CDR3 DNA sequence: TGTGCCAGCAGTTTCGGTGGGAACACTGAAGCTTTCTTT. Residues: CASSFGGNTEAFF. The chain has TRBV12-3 or TRBV12-4 and TRBJ1-1; D is undetermined. This CDR3 comprises 13 residues. Trimming stripped 3 bases from V and 1 base from J, with 6 bases between.

The chain joins TRBV2 to TRBJ2-3; 7 positions agree with TRBD2. The CDR3 contains 14 residues. Germline V CDR1 and CDR2: SNHLY, FYNNEI. J lost 2 bases, V lost 4 bases, and 3 bases had no gene match. CDR3 sequence (DNA): TGTGCCAGCAGTGGGGGACTAATCACAGATACGCAGTATTTT. Translated, it gives CASSGGLITDTQYF. Filled out from reference TRBV2 and TRBJ2-3, the complete variable domain reads EPEVTQTPSHQVTQMGQEVILRCVPISNHLYFYWYRQILGQKVEFLVSFYNNEISEKSEIFDDQFSVERPDGSNFTLKIRSTKLEDSAMYFCASSGGLITDTQYFGPGTRLTVL.

The chain is built from TRBV25-1 and TRBJ2-3; 12 positions match TRBD1. Germline V gene lookup returns CDR1 MGHDK and CDR2 SYGVNS. This CDR3 is 17 amino acids long. V trimming: 3 bases; J trimming: 4 bases; junction bases outside the gene matches: 8. The CDR3 DNA follows: TGTGCCAGCAGTGACTGGGGACAGGGGGCAGGGTCAGATACGCAGTATTTT. Encoded protein: CASSDWGQGAGSDTQYF.

The chain carries TRBV10-1 and TRBJ2-3; D perhaps matches TRBD2 (6 bases). Looked up from germline, CDR1 is WNHNN and CDR2 is SYGVQD (reference sequence). The length of the CDR3 is 12 residues. V lost 3 bases, J lost 9 bases, and 10 bases lay in between. DNA for the CDR3: TGCGCCAGCAGTGATAATCGGGGGACGCAGTATTTT. It specifies CASSDNRGTQYF.

This clone was seen a few times. This sequence joins TRBV6-5 and TRBJ1-2, with D maybe TRBD1 (5 bases). The CDR3 runs to 15 residues. CDR1 and CDR2 (germline): MNHEY, SVGAGI. Trimming removed 6 bases from V and 0 bases from J, with 14 bases in between. The CDR3 protein is CASRSPGHSNYGYTF. The CDR3 DNA follows: TGTGCCAGCAGGTCGCCAGGGCATTCTAACTATGGCTACACCTTC.

This clone was recorded only once. The V and J genes are TRBV3-1 (or the pseudogene TRBV3-2) and TRBJ1-5; D unresolved. V shed 2 bases and J shed 5 bases, with 4 bases lying between them. The CDR3 extends over 12 amino acids. Germline V lookup: CDR1 LGHDT, CDR2 YNNKEL (reference sequence). The CDR3 sequence is CASSQFDQPQHF. DNA of the CDR3: TGTGCCAGCAGCCAATTCGATCAGCCCCAGCATTTT.

This clone has more than one count but fewer than ten. The CDR3, as DNA: TGTGCCAGCAGTTTGAGACAAACGTATGGCTACACCTTC. Translated: CASSLRQTYGYTF. The J gene is TRBJ1-2, the V gene TRBV28; no clear D. Germline assignment: CDR1 MDHEN and CDR2 SYDVKM. The CDR3 extends over 13 amino acids. V was pared by 3 bases and J by 5 bases, with 10 bases between.

V and J are TRBV2 and TRBJ2-1; no reliable D call. V lost 6 bases and J 7 bases, leaving 10 bases between the germline ends. CDR3 size: 12 residues. Germline CDR1 and CDR2: SNHLY and FYNNEI. CDR3 bases: TGTGCCAGCAGCCCGCAGGAAAATGAGCAGTTCTTC. As protein: CASSPQENEQFF.

The chain carries TRBV12-3 or TRBV12-4 and TRBJ2-2; D is uncertain. The CDR3 sequence is 12 residues long. V dropped 6 bases and J dropped 7 bases, with 9 bases sitting between them. The CDR3 DNA reads as TGTGCCAGCAGCTATCTCTTCGGGGAGCTGTTTTTT. Amino acids: CASSYLFGELFF.

The chain couples TRBV5-1 to TRBJ1-4, with D perhaps matching TRBD1 (5 bases). Germline CDR1 reads SGHRS; CDR2 reads YFSETQ. Trimming took off 0 bases at V and 5 bases at J, with 14 bases between the two ends. The CDR3 extends over 16 amino acids. The chain's CDR3 is CASSLAGMVRNEKLFF. The CDR3 bases are TGCGCCAGCAGCTTGGCAGGGATGGTTCGGAATGAAAAACTGTTTTTT.

This clone is a singleton in its sample. The chain links TRBV3-1 (or the pseudogene TRBV3-2) to TRBJ1-1; D is possibly TRBD1 (5 bases). V was pared by 6 bases and J by 6 bases, with 14 bases between. This CDR3 comprises 13 residues. Per the germline V gene, CDR1 is LGHDT and CDR2 is YNNKEL (reference sequence). CDR3 amino acids: CASSLQGTAEAFF. The CDR3 DNA sequence: TGTGCCAGCAGTCTCCAGGGTACCGCTGAAGCTTTCTTT.

The J gene is TRBJ1-1, the V gene TRBV7-9; D not certain. Germline V gives CDR1 SEHNR, CDR2 FQNEAQ (reference sequence). V gave up 5 bases and J gave up 0 bases, with 10 bases separating them. The CDR3 is 14 residues long. The CDR3 region is CASSPRAMNTEAFF. The CDR3, as DNA: TGTGCCAGCAGCCCCCGAGCCATGAACACTGAAGCTTTCTTT. The complete variable domain, with remaining parts taken from reference TRBV7-9 and TRBJ1-1, reads DTGVSQNPRHKITKRGQNVTFRCDPISEHNRLYWYRQTLGQGPEFLTYFQNEAQLEKSRLLSDRFSAERPKGSFSTLEIQRTEQGDSAMYLCASSPRAMNTEAFFGQGTRLTVV.

V usage is TRBV10-3 and J usage is TRBJ2-1, with D tentatively TRBD1 (5 bases). V was cut by 3 bases and J by 2 bases, with 11 bases left in between. Per the germline V gene, CDR1 is ENHRY and CDR2 is SYGVKD. The CDR3 totals 15 residues. The CDR3, as DNA: TGTGCCATCAGTGATGGTAGGGGTACCTACAATGAGCAGTTCTTC. Protein: CAISDGRGTYNEQFF.

The V and J genes are TRBV15 and TRBJ2-2; D uncertain. The CDR3 runs to 12 residues. With 3 bases removed from V and 6 bases from J, the gap between germline ends came to 5 bases. Germline loops: CDR1 LNHNV, CDR2 YYDKDF (reference sequence). The CDR3 loop reads CATSSGAGELFF. The CDR3 nucleotides are TGTGCCACCAGCAGCGGAGCCGGGGAGCTGTTTTTT. Combining the CDR3 with reference TRBV15 and TRBJ2-2 gives the whole variable domain DAMVIQNPRYQVTQFGKPVTLSCSQTLNHNVMYWYQQKSSQAPKLLFHYYDKDFNNEADTPDNFQSRRPNTSFCFLDIRSPGLGDTAMYLCATSSGAGELFFGEGSRLTVL.

This chain joins TRBV12-3 or TRBV12-4 and TRBJ1-2; no clear D. Trimming took 6 bases from V and 10 from J, leaving 3 bases between them. The CDR3 loop spans 8 amino acids. The CDR3 protein is CASSHYTF. Written as DNA, the CDR3 is TGTGCCAGCAGCCACTACACCTTC.

The CDR3 bases are TGTGCCAGCAGTGCAGGGAGGGGGGGCCGGTACAATGAGCAGTTCTTC. Translated: CASSAGRGGRYNEQFF. This chain connects TRBV2 to TRBJ2-1; D is perhaps TRBD2 (7 bases). CDR1 SNHLY and CDR2 FYNNEI come from the germline V gene. Trimming removed 4 bases from V and 4 bases from J, with 17 bases in between. The CDR3 consists of 16 residues.

This clone was observed a single time. This chain uses TRBV6-2 or TRBV6-3 with TRBJ2-2; tentatively, D is TRBD1 (5 bases). The CDR3 totals 14 residues. Trimming took 5 bases from V and 1 from J, leaving 8 bases between them. Germline V gene lookup returns CDR1 MNHEY and CDR2 SVGEGT. The CDR3 loop is CASSRTGNTGELFF. In nucleotides, the CDR3 is TGTGCCAGCAGTAGAACAGGGAACACCGGGGAGCTGTTTTTT.

Only one count was recorded for this clone. The chain uses TRBV25-1 and TRBJ1-1; a possible D gene is TRBD1 (6 bases). V lost 4 bases, J lost 2 bases, and 11 bases lay in between. The CDR3 spans 14 residues. Germline lookup yields CDR1 MGHDK and CDR2 SYGVNS. CDR3 sequence (DNA): TGTGCCAGCAGTGGCTTACAGGGAAACACTGAAGCTTTCTTT. Protein product: CASSGLQGNTEAFF.